The T cell receptor beta chain under discussion was sequenced for a study of T cell repertoires in cytomegalovirus infection. The study's findings and limits: HLA-C-restricted CMV clonotypes gave the most frequent clonotype in two of eight donors.

Turning to this clonotype: Its target is not known.

Via MiXCR, TCRdb re-called the reads, giving one row per CDR3 protein. The sample carries fewer than 1,000,000 distinct CDR3 sequences, roughly 30% recorded once. The receptor was derived from a human donor in good health (CMV status not recorded). Some clones in this sample may be carry-over from other donors' samples. This specimen consisted of cultured CD8+ T cells from PBMCs, obtained from culture after CMV antigen stimulation.

In nucleotides, the CDR3 is TGTGCCACCAGCAAGGACACCCTCACCGGGGAGCTGTTTTTT. It specifies CATSKDTLTGELFF. J is TRBJ2-2 and V is TRBV15; D might be TRBD1 (5 bases). V was clipped by 4 bases and J by 4 bases, with 10 bases between them. Looked up from germline, CDR1 is LNHNV and CDR2 is YYDKDF (reference sequence). The CDR3 contains 14 residues. The complete variable domain, with remaining parts taken from reference TRBV15 and TRBJ2-2, reads DAMVIQNPRYQVTQFGKPVTLSCSQTLNHNVMYWYQQKSSQAPKLLFHYYDKDFNNEADTPDNFQSRRPNTSFCFLDIRSPGLGDTAMYLCATSKDTLTGELFFGEGSRLTVL.